Below are 30 T cell receptor beta chains sequenced from a single sample in a study of Ad26.COV2.S vaccination and SARS-CoV-2 variants. Produced via immunoSEQ multiplex PCR; TCRdb's table is partial and in-frame only. The sample yields more than 400,000 clones, about 92% seen once. As to treatment: some 19 received Ad26.COV2.S at low or high dose, single or two shots; 5 received placebo; per-sample allocation not given. Repertoires come from day 63 after the first vaccine or placebo injection. Here the sequenced sample was peripheral blood, taken in a trial of Ad26.COV2.S vaccine versus placebo. Source of these receptors: a person aged 18-60 years who received the Ad26.COV2.S COVID-19 vaccine or a placebo.

This sequence joins TRBV4-3 and TRBJ2-1, with 11 bases lining up with TRBD2. V lost 0 bases, J lost 15 bases, and 4 bases stayed unmatched. The CDR3 sequence is 13 residues long. Germline values: CDR1 LGHNA, CDR2 YSLEER. The CDR3 region is CASSQEGTSGLFF. CDR3 sequence (DNA): TGCGCCAGCAGCCAAGAGGGGACTAGCGGCCTGTTCTTC.

The V gene is TRBV4-3, the J gene TRBJ2-4; no clear D gene. V was cut by 0 bases and J by 1 base, with 10 bases left in between. The CDR3 length is 16 residues. Germline V gene lookup returns CDR1 LGHNA and CDR2 YSLEER. CDR3 region: CASSQDPSSAKNIQYF. CDR3 nucleotide sequence: TGCGCCAGCAGCCAAGATCCCAGTTCGGCCAAAAACATTCAGTACTTC.

The CDR3 DNA reads TGCGCCAGCAGCTTGGAGGCGACTGGGGCCAACGTCCTGACTTTC. Translated: CASSLEATGANVLTF. The chain carries TRBV5-1 and TRBJ2-6; no clear D gene. The CDR3 has 15 amino acids. The germline gives CDR1 SGHRS, CDR2 YFSETQ. Trimming removed 0 bases from V and 2 bases from J, with 6 bases in between.

The chain combines TRBV4-3 with TRBJ1-5; possibly TRBD1 for D (5 bases). Germline V gene data show CDR1 as LGHNA and CDR2 as YSLEER. V was trimmed by 0 bases and J by 4 bases, leaving 13 bases between them. This CDR3 has 16 amino acids. The CDR3 protein is CASSQDGWQGNQPQHF. The CDR3 DNA reads as TGCGCCAGCAGCCAAGACGGCTGGCAGGGTAATCAGCCCCAGCATTTT.

The CDR3 DNA sequence: TGTGCCAGCAGCTTAGTAACTACTCCCAACACTGAAGCTTTCTTT. Its translation is CASSLVTTPNTEAFF. J is TRBJ1-1 and V is TRBV7-9; D is uncertain. Germline V gene lookup returns CDR1 SEHNR and CDR2 FQNEAQ (reference sequence). Trimming left V 1 base short and J 2 bases short, with 11 bases between. CDR3 length: 15 amino acids.

The count of this clone is one. The V call is TRBV6-6, the J call TRBJ1-2; 9 bases map to TRBD1. This CDR3 has 16 residues. The junction had 5 bases not matched to a gene; V was cut back by 0 bases and J by 3 bases. Germline CDR1 reads MNHNY; CDR2 reads SVGAGI (reference sequence). The CDR3 nucleotides read TGTGCCAGCAGTTACTCAACCGGACAGGGGCACTATGGCTACACCTTC. Protein product: CASSYSTGQGHYGYTF.

V and J are TRBV12-2 and TRBJ1-2. TRBV12-2 counts as a pseudogene. This CDR3 comprises 17 residues. In DNA form, the CDR3 reads TGTGCAAGTCGCTCCCCTCCCCCGGCAGCTTCTAACTATGGCTACACCTTC. This gives the protein CASRSPPPAASNYGYTF.

V is TRBV9 and J is TRBJ1-5; 8 nucleotides align to TRBD1. This CDR3 has 14 residues. Trimming cost V 2 bases and J 5 bases; bases outside gene matches: 3. Germline V gene sequence: CDR1 SGDLS, CDR2 YYNGEE. The CDR3 DNA reads as TGTGCCAGCAGCGTGGGGGACAGGTATCAGCCCCAGCATTTT. Residues: CASSVGDRYQPQHF. Full variable domain (rest looked up from reference TRBV9 and TRBJ1-5): DSGVTQTPKHLITATGQRVTLRCSPRSGDLSVYWYQQSLDQGLQFLIQYYNGEERAKGNILERFSAQQFPDLHSELNLSSLELGDSALYFCASSVGDRYQPQHFGDGTRLSIL.

The chain is built from TRBV7-9 and TRBJ1-6; D perhaps matches TRBD1 (5 bases). The length of the CDR3 is 15 residues. Germline values: CDR1 SEHNR, CDR2 FQNEAQ (reference sequence). The V end lost 1 base, the J end lost 8 bases, and 12 bases lay between the germline ends. The CDR3 sequence is CASSLGGLKDSPLHF. In nucleotides, the CDR3 is TGTGCCAGCAGCTTAGGGGGACTAAAAGATTCACCCCTCCACTTT.

In this sample, this clone turned up once. The rearrangement uses TRBV28 and TRBJ1-2; possibly TRBD1 for D (6 bases). CDR3 length: 12 amino acids. Germline V gives CDR1 MDHEN, CDR2 SYDVKM. The V end was cut by 6 bases, the J end by 8 bases, with 13 bases between. The DNA for the CDR3 is TGTGCCAGCAGCCCGTTGGGGACAGGCTACACCTTC. Its protein is CASSPLGTGYTF.

In nucleotides, the CDR3 is TGTGCCAGCTCACCGGCCAGCAACTATGGCTACACCTTC. Its protein product is CASSPASNYGYTF. The chain combines TRBV18 with TRBJ1-2, with D unresolved. The germline V gene has CDR1 KGHSH and CDR2 LQKENI. Trimming shortened V by 3 bases and J by 2 bases, and 7 bases separated the two germline ends. The CDR3 has 13 residues. Drawing the rest from reference TRBV18 and TRBJ1-2, the complete variable domain is NAGVMQNPRHLVRRRGQEARLRCSPMKGHSHVYWYRQLPEEGLKFMVYLQKENIIDESGMPKERFSAEFPKEGPSILRIQQVVRGDSAAYFCASSPASNYGYTFGSGTRLTVV.

This chain uses TRBV6-2 or TRBV6-3 with TRBJ2-7, with 7 nucleotides matching TRBD1. Germline CDR1 MNHEY, CDR2 SVGEGT. This CDR3 spans 17 amino acids. Trimming removed 0 bases from V and 3 bases from J; junction bases left unmatched: 11. CDR3 residues: CASSYSRGPTRNYEQYF. DNA for the CDR3: TGTGCCAGCAGTTACTCGAGGGGGCCGACAAGAAACTACGAGCAGTACTTC.

V gene TRBV6-5 combines with J gene TRBJ2-7, with 7 positions matching TRBD1. The ends lost 8 bases at V and 0 bases at J; junction bases unmatched: 7. The CDR3 consists of 14 residues. Germline assignment: CDR1 MNHEY and CDR2 SVGAGI. CDR3 DNA: TGTGCCAGCGACCTACAGGGGAGCTCCTACGAGCAGTACTTC. Its protein is CASDLQGSSYEQYF.

The chain combines TRBV5-6 with TRBJ2-3, with 9 positions matching TRBD2. Looked up from germline, CDR1 is SGHDT and CDR2 is YYEEEE. V lost 2 bases to trimming and J lost 5 bases; unmatched junction nucleotides: 9. The CDR3 is made up of 16 amino acids. For the CDR3, the DNA is TGTGCCAGCAGCTTTAGTTTGCGGGGGGGCCAAGATACGCAGTATTTT. This sequence encodes CASSFSLRGGQDTQYF.

The chain couples TRBV4-1 to TRBJ1-4; the D is unclear. In germline, CDR1 is MGHRA, CDR2 YSYEKL. V lost 0 bases to trimming and J lost 7 bases, with 3 bases between them. The CDR3 contains 12 residues. The CDR3 sequence is CASSQDGEKLFF. In nucleotides, the CDR3 is TGCGCCAGCAGCCAAGATGGTGAAAAACTGTTTTTT.

The V and J genes are TRBV7-2 and TRBJ2-5, with TRBD2 matching 12 bases. The junction had 4 bases not matched to a gene; V was cut back by 8 bases and J by 3 bases. This CDR3 has 14 amino acids. Germline V gene data show CDR1 as SGHTA and CDR2 as FQGNSA. The DNA of the CDR3 is TGTGCCAGCGGTCTAGCGGGGGGGGAAGAGACCCAGTACTTC. It translates to CASGLAGGEETQYF.

The chain employs TRBV13 and TRBJ2-5; 11 bases match TRBD2. The CDR3 loop spans 14 amino acids. V gave up 6 bases and J gave up 1 base; unmatched junction bases: 1. Germline CDR1 and CDR2: PRHDT and FYEKMQ (reference sequence). DNA for the CDR3: TGTGCCAGCAGAACTAGCGGGGGCCAAGAGACCCAGTACTTC. Protein sequence: CASRTSGGQETQYF.

This chain connects TRBV4-2 to TRBJ2-1; 8 bases match TRBD2. In germline, CDR1 is LGHNA, CDR2 YNFKEQ. The CDR3 sequence is 16 residues long. Unmatched junction bases numbered 11, after V lost 1 base and J lost 9 bases. In DNA, the CDR3 is TGTGCCAGCAGCCAAGGCCCCGGGGGGGCGGTCAGTGAGCAGTTCTTC. Translated, it gives CASSQGPGGAVSEQFF.

V gene TRBV18 combines with J gene TRBJ1-1; 12 bases fit TRBD1. This CDR3 spans 17 amino acids. The germline V gene has CDR1 KGHSH and CDR2 LQKENI. With V trimmed by 3 bases and J by 7 bases, 12 bases remained unmatched. As DNA, the CDR3 is TGTGCCAGCTCACCTCGTCGAGGGACAGGGGGCGAGGGTGAAGCTTTCTTT. It encodes CASSPRRGTGGEGEAFF.

The chain uses TRBV6-5 and TRBJ2-5, with D perhaps TRBD1 (5 bases). The CDR3 is 15 amino acids. V gave up 2 bases and J gave up 7 bases, with 17 bases separating them. Germline CDR1 and CDR2: MNHEY and SVGAGI. DNA of the CDR3: TGTGCCAGCAGTTACGACAGCTCTTCAAGAGGGACCCAGTACTTC. Translated: CASSYDSSSRGTQYF.

The chain is built from TRBV9 and TRBJ2-7; 8 nucleotides match TRBD2. This CDR3 has 15 residues. The germline V gene has CDR1 SGDLS and CDR2 YYNGEE. Trimming at V came to 0 bases and at J to 2 bases, leaving 4 bases not matched to a gene. CDR3 residues: CASSVGTSLAYEQYF. The DNA for the CDR3 is TGTGCCAGCAGCGTAGGGACTAGCTTGGCCTACGAGCAGTACTTC.

The chain joins TRBV11-2 to TRBJ2-1; 9 positions match TRBD2. From germline, CDR1 is SGHAT and CDR2 FQNNGV. The CDR3 length is 16 residues. After removal of 0 bases from V and 3 bases from J, the junction contained 3 bases not matched to a gene. CDR3 nucleotides: TGTGCCAGCAGCTTAGAGGCTAGCGGGGTCTACAATGAGCAGTTCTTC. It translates to CASSLEASGVYNEQFF.

The chain links TRBV15 to TRBJ2-1, with TRBD2 identical over 8 bases. Per the germline V gene, CDR1 is LNHNV and CDR2 is YYDKDF (reference sequence). V gave up 4 bases and J gave up 4 bases; unmatched junction bases: 9. The CDR3 contains 16 residues. The CDR3 is CATSTLLADDYNEQFF. CDR3 nucleotides: TGTGCCACCAGCACCTTACTAGCGGATGATTACAATGAGCAGTTCTTC.

V usage is TRBV10-2 and J usage is TRBJ2-2; tentative D call: TRBD2 (6 bases). Germline V gene lookup returns CDR1 WSHSY and CDR2 SAAADI. V lost 7 bases and J 6 bases, leaving 24 bases between the germline ends. The length of the CDR3 is 17 residues. The CDR3 coding sequence is TGCGCCAGCAACCCGTCGCGGGGCAGGGACGGTTCCGGGGAGCTGTTTTTT. This codes for CASNPSRGRDGSGELFF.

The chain joins TRBV5-6 to TRBJ2-1, with TRBD2 matching over 9 bases. CDR3 length: 14 residues. Germline CDR1 reads SGHDT; CDR2 reads YYEEEE. V lost 4 bases to trimming and J lost 6 bases; unmatched junction nucleotides: 5. The CDR3 sequence is CASSTGLAANEQFF. CDR3 coding DNA: TGTGCCAGCAGCACGGGACTAGCAGCCAATGAGCAGTTCTTC.

V usage is TRBV11-2 and J usage is TRBJ2-3, with 10 bases matching TRBD2. CDR3 length: 16 residues. Trimming removed 6 bases from V and 6 bases from J; junction bases left unmatched: 12. Germline V gene lookup returns CDR1 SGHAT and CDR2 FQNNGV. The CDR3 bases are TGTGCCAGCAGTTCTCTAGCGGGGGAGCCGCGCGATACGCAGTATTTT. It specifies CASSSLAGEPRDTQYF.

A single count supports this clone. The chain has TRBV27 and TRBJ2-5; the D gene is possibly TRBD2 (6 bases). The CDR3 extends over 14 amino acids. Germline V gives CDR1 MNHEY, CDR2 SMNVEV (reference sequence). V was trimmed by 4 bases and J by 2 bases, leaving 11 bases between them. In nucleotides, the CDR3 is TGTGCCAGCAGTTGGGACTTGAAGCAAGAGACCCAGTACTTC. This gives the protein CASSWDLKQETQYF.

The chain links TRBV27 to TRBJ2-7; D is possibly TRBD1 (6 bases). Trimming cost V 7 bases and J 2 bases, with 30 bases left between them. Germline V gene data show CDR1 as MNHEY and CDR2 as SMNVEV (reference sequence). The CDR3 has 19 residues. CDR3 DNA: TGTGCCAGCACGAAGTTACCCCCGGGACACCAAAAACTCACCTACGAGCAGTACTTC. Its protein product is CASTKLPPGHQKLTYEQYF.

The J gene is TRBJ2-5, the V gene TRBV4-3; weak D call: TRBD1 (5 bases). Looked up from germline, CDR1 is LGHNA and CDR2 is YSLEER. V lost 0 bases to trimming and J lost 5 bases, with 13 bases between them. The CDR3 loop spans 15 amino acids. The CDR3 DNA sequence: TGCGCCAGCAGCCAAGATAACCCCCCAGGGGAGACCCAGTACTTC. Translated: CASSQDNPPGETQYF.

The chain is built from TRBV7-6 and TRBJ2-3, with TRBD2 matching 8 bases. After removal of 5 bases from V and 0 bases from J, the junction contained 7 bases not matched to a gene. Germline V gene data show CDR1 as SGHVS and CDR2 as FNYEAQ. This CDR3 comprises 16 residues. The CDR3 protein is CASSVTSGKSTDTQYF. The CDR3 nucleotides read TGTGCCAGCAGCGTCACTAGCGGAAAAAGCACAGATACGCAGTATTTT.